This is a list of T cell receptor beta chains from one sample in a study of OX40 agonist ivuxolimab in advanced cancers. Sequenced by immunoSEQ multiplex PCR; TCRdb stores in-frame clones only, minus some. The sample has over 95,000 clones, roughly nine tenths seen once. The sequencing used CD4+ or CD8+ T cells sorted from blood, collected in a trial of the OX40 agonist ivuxolimab. The receptor set was obtained from an adult with an advanced solid tumor such as melanoma, head and neck, liver or kidney cancer. CDR3s include the opening cysteine and the closing phenylalanine or tryptophan. The D gene is left open where the match is weak. Expanded clones get a size class; other rows say once, few or many, or leave the size out.

j_call: TRBJ2-7; d_call: TRBD1; clone_size: -; v_call: TRBV4-3; cdr3_nt: TGCGCCAGCAGCCAAGATGGACAGGGCACCTACGAGCAGTACTTC; cdr3_aa: CASSQDGQGTYEQYF
j_call: TRBJ2-1; d_call: TRBD1; clone_size: -; v_call: TRBV7-2; cdr3_nt: TGTGCCAGCAGCTTAGGGCCGACAGGGGGATTGGGTGAGCAGTTCTTC; cdr3_aa: CASSLGPTGGLGEQFF
j_call: TRBJ1-6; d_call: TRBD1; clone_size: -; v_call: TRBV28; cdr3_nt: TGTGCCAGCAGGCTAAGACAGGGTAATTCACCCCTCCACTTT; cdr3_aa: CASRLRQGNSPLHF
j_call: TRBJ2-5; d_call: -; clone_size: -; v_call: TRBV7-9; cdr3_nt: TGTGCCAGCAGCTACACGGGGCCGGGAGAGACCCAGTACTTC; cdr3_aa: CASSYTGPGETQYF
j_call: TRBJ2-4; d_call: TRBD1; clone_size: -; v_call: TRBV28; cdr3_nt: TGTGCCAGCAGTCCGGGACAGGGTGTGAACATTCAGTACTTC; cdr3_aa: CASSPGQGVNIQYF
j_call: TRBJ2-7; d_call: -; clone_size: -; v_call: TRBV7-7; cdr3_nt: TGTGCCAGCAGCTTAGGCCTCAGTCCGGCCTACGAGCAGTACTTC; cdr3_aa: CASSLGLSPAYEQYF
j_call: TRBJ1-4; d_call: TRBD1; clone_size: -; v_call: TRBV5-5; cdr3_nt: TGTGCCAGCAGCCCGACAGGGGGAATTAATGAAAAACTGTTTTTT; cdr3_aa: CASSPTGGINEKLFF
j_call: TRBJ2-1; d_call: TRBD2; clone_size: -; v_call: TRBV7-6; cdr3_nt: TGTGCCAGCAGCTTAGGATCGGCTAGCGGGAGCAATGAGCAGTTCTTC; cdr3_aa: CASSLGSASGSNEQFF
j_call: TRBJ2-5; d_call: TRBD2; clone_size: -; v_call: TRBV2; cdr3_nt: TGTGCCAGGGCGAGCGGGAGTAGGCAAGAGACCCAGTACTTC; cdr3_aa: CARASGSRQETQYF
j_call: TRBJ2-1; d_call: TRBD1; clone_size: -; v_call: TRBV18; cdr3_nt: TGTGCCAGCTCACGACGACAGGGCACGAACGAGCAGTTCTTC; cdr3_aa: CASSRRQGTNEQFF
j_call: TRBJ2-1; d_call: -; clone_size: -; v_call: TRBV27; cdr3_nt: TGTGCCAGCAGTACTATAGTAGGAAACTCCTACAATGAGCAGTTCTTC; cdr3_aa: CASSTIVGNSYNEQFF
j_call: TRBJ2-3; d_call: -; clone_size: -; v_call: TRBV5-1; cdr3_nt: TGCGCCAGCAGCTTGGAGGGGAGCACAGATACGCAGTATTTT; cdr3_aa: CASSLEGSTDTQYF
j_call: TRBJ2-1; d_call: -; clone_size: -; v_call: TRBV7-2; cdr3_nt: TGTGCCAGCAGCCAACCTTCTTACGGTGAGCAGTTCTTC; cdr3_aa: CASSQPSYGEQFF
j_call: TRBJ2-3; d_call: -; clone_size: once; v_call: TRBV28; cdr3_nt: TGTGCCAGCAGTTGGGGCGGGAGCACAGATACGCAGTATTTT; cdr3_aa: CASSWGGSTDTQYF
j_call: TRBJ2-2; d_call: -; clone_size: -; v_call: TRBV6-5; cdr3_nt: TGTGCCAGCAGTTATGGTACCGGGGAGCTGTTTTTT; cdr3_aa: CASSYGTGELFF
j_call: TRBJ2-1; d_call: TRBD2; clone_size: -; v_call: TRBV7-2; cdr3_nt: TGTGCCAGCAGCTTATCAAGCGGGAGTTTCGATGAGCAGTTCTTC; cdr3_aa: CASSLSSGSFDEQFF
j_call: TRBJ1-2; d_call: -; clone_size: -; v_call: TRBV21-1; cdr3_nt: TGTGCCAGCAGCACGGGACAGGGGCTCTATGGCTACACCTTC; cdr3_aa: CASSTGQGLYGYTF
j_call: TRBJ1-5; d_call: TRBD1; clone_size: few; v_call: TRBV28; cdr3_nt: TGTGCCAGTATACGAGGGGACAGGGTGGCTCAGCCCCAGCATTTT; cdr3_aa: CASIRGDRVAQPQHF
j_call: TRBJ1-2; d_call: -; clone_size: -; v_call: TRBV28; cdr3_nt: TGTGCCAGCAGGGAACGTGCACATGGCTACACCTTC; cdr3_aa: CASRERAHGYTF
j_call: TRBJ2-3; d_call: TRBD2; clone_size: -; v_call: TRBV5-4; cdr3_nt: TGTGCCAGCAGCAGGCCCTCTAGCGGGAGGGCCGATACGCAGTATTTT; cdr3_aa: CASSRPSSGRADTQYF
j_call: TRBJ2-3; d_call: -; clone_size: -; v_call: TRBV2; cdr3_nt: TGTGCCAGCGGAGGGCAGCTGGTCCCAGATACGCAGTATTTT; cdr3_aa: CASGGQLVPDTQYF
j_call: TRBJ2-3; d_call: -; clone_size: -; v_call: TRBV9; cdr3_nt: TGTGCCAGCAGCTTACAGGGATCGGGCACAGATACGCAGTATTTT; cdr3_aa: CASSLQGSGTDTQYF
j_call: TRBJ1-5; d_call: -; clone_size: few; v_call: TRBV28; cdr3_nt: TGTGCCAGCAGCCCGGGAGGGGTCCTTAGCAATCAGCCCCAGCATTTT; cdr3_aa: CASSPGGVLSNQPQHF
j_call: TRBJ2-7; d_call: -; clone_size: -; v_call: TRBV11-3; cdr3_nt: TGTGCCAGCAGCCCCCGGGAAACCTCCGAGCAGTACTTC; cdr3_aa: CASSPRETSEQYF
j_call: TRBJ2-5; d_call: TRBD2; clone_size: once; v_call: TRBV7-2; cdr3_nt: TGTGCCAGCAGCTTAGCGTGGGCGGGAGGGGGTGAGACCCAGTACTTC; cdr3_aa: CASSLAWAGGGETQYF
j_call: TRBJ2-3; d_call: TRBD2; clone_size: -; v_call: TRBV27; cdr3_nt: TGTGCCAGCAGTTTATGGGCTAGCGGGTACACAGATACGCAGTATTTT; cdr3_aa: CASSLWASGYTDTQYF
j_call: TRBJ1-5; d_call: -; clone_size: -; v_call: TRBV18; cdr3_nt: TGTGCCAGCTCACCCAGCAATCGGGAGCCCCAGCATTTT; cdr3_aa: CASSPSNREPQHF
j_call: TRBJ2-5; d_call: -; clone_size: -; v_call: TRBV7-9; cdr3_nt: TGTGCCAGCAGCCCAGAAGGGCGCGAGACCCAGTACTTC; cdr3_aa: CASSPEGRETQYF
j_call: TRBJ2-3; d_call: TRBD2; clone_size: -; v_call: TRBV25-1; cdr3_nt: TGTGCCAGCAGTGACGGGGGGACGGTCACAGATACGCAGTATTTT; cdr3_aa: CASSDGGTVTDTQYF
j_call: TRBJ1-2; d_call: TRBD1; clone_size: -; v_call: TRBV28; cdr3_nt: TGTGCCAGCACCCTGGGACAGCGCTATGGCTACACCTTC; cdr3_aa: CASTLGQRYGYTF
j_call: TRBJ2-7; d_call: -; clone_size: -; v_call: TRBV21-1; cdr3_nt: TGTGCCAGCAGCACCAAGTACGAAAATTCGACGAGACAGGGTCTCCCTTACTACGAGCAGTACTTC; cdr3_aa: CASSTKYENSTRQGLPYYEQYF
j_call: TRBJ2-5; d_call: -; clone_size: -; v_call: TRBV19; cdr3_nt: TGTGCCAGTAGTCGAGGGACGAAAGAGACCCAGTACTTC; cdr3_aa: CASSRGTKETQYF